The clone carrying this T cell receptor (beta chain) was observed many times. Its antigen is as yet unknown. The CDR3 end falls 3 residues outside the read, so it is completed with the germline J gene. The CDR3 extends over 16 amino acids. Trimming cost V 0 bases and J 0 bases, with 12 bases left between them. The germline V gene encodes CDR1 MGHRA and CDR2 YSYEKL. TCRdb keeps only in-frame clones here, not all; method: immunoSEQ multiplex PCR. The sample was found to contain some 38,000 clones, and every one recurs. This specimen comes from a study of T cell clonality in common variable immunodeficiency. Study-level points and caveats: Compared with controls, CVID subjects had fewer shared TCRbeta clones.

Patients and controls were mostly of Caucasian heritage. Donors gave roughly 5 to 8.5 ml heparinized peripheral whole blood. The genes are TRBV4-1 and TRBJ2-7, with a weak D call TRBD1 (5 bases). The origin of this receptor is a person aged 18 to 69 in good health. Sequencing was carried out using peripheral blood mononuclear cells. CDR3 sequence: CASSQEQGLYSYEQYF. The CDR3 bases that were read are TGCGCCAGCAGCCAAGAGCAGGGCCTTTACTCCTACGAG.